This passage covers 19 T cell receptor beta chains from one sample sequenced in a study of blood T cell repertoires in COVID-19. Produced via immunoSEQ multiplex PCR; TCRdb's table is partial and in-frame only. Altogether approximately 300,000 clones are present, 85% to 95% being singletons, with the ten largest covering about 4%. What was sequenced was PBMCs or T cells enriched from blood (not recorded which). Receptors originate from a woman aged 25 to 39 who had been exposed to COVID-19.

The rearrangement links TRBV5-6 to TRBJ2-4, with D uncertain. The germline gives CDR1 SGHDT, CDR2 YYEEEE. The CDR3 is made up of 16 amino acids. The V and J ends lost 0 bases and 0 bases respectively, with 10 bases between them. CDR3 sequence (DNA): TGTGCCAGCAGCTTGGCCGAAGAGCTAGCCAAAAACATTCAGTACTTC. It encodes CASSLAEELAKNIQYF.

The V and J genes are TRBV19 and TRBJ1-6; D remains unclear. V was pared by 5 bases and J by 4 bases, with 9 bases between. The CDR3 spans 14 residues. CDR1 and CDR2 (germline): LNHDA, SQIVND (reference sequence). The CDR3 sequence is CASSSRQYNSPLHF. In nucleotides, the CDR3 is TGTGCCAGTAGTTCGAGGCAGTATAATTCACCCCTCCACTTT.

The rearrangement joins TRBV7-2 to TRBJ1-5; a possible D gene is TRBD1 (5 bases). CDR3 length: 14 residues. Per germline, CDR1 SGHTA and CDR2 FQGNSA. The V end was cut by 2 bases, the J end by 7 bases, with 12 bases between. CDR3 sequence reads: CASSLRQGKQPQHF. In DNA, the CDR3 is TGTGCCAGCAGCTTAAGGCAGGGTAAACAGCCCCAGCATTTT.

The rearrangement joins TRBV12-3 or TRBV12-4 to TRBJ1-1; unclear D gene. The CDR3 spans 12 residues. The V and J ends lost 3 bases and 8 bases respectively, with 10 bases between them. CDR3 loop: CASSLWEGEAFF. CDR3 in DNA: TGTGCCAGCAGTTTGTGGGAGGGAGAAGCTTTCTTT.

The genes are TRBV10-3 and TRBJ2-5, with a possible D match to TRBD1 (5 bases). This CDR3 comprises 13 residues. Trimming cost V 5 bases and J 2 bases, with 9 bases left between them. Germline CDR1 is ENHRY and CDR2 is SYGVKD. CDR3 amino acids: CAISRQPQETQYF. The CDR3 coding sequence is TGTGCCATCAGTAGACAGCCTCAAGAGACCCAGTACTTC.

The V gene is TRBV2, the J gene TRBJ1-1; D is perhaps TRBD1 (6 bases). The CDR3 spans 13 residues. CDR1 is SNHLY, CDR2 FYNNEI, per germline. Trimming left V 7 bases short and J 4 bases short, with 13 bases between. For the CDR3, the DNA is TGTGCCAGCACCACGGCCAGGGGCACTGAAGCTTTCTTT. Translation: CASTTARGTEAFF.

The CDR3 reads CASSLAITSENTGELFF. The CDR3 coding sequence is TGTGCCAGCAGCTTGGCCATCACTAGCGAGAACACCGGGGAGCTGTTTTTT. The chain is built from TRBV5-4 and TRBJ2-2, with TRBD2 matching over 7 bases. This CDR3 is built from 17 residues. Germline CDR1 reads SGHNT; CDR2 reads YYREEE (reference sequence). Unmatched junction bases numbered 6, after V lost 0 bases and J lost 1 base. Together with reference TRBV5-4 and TRBJ2-2, the CDR3 gives the full variable domain: ETGVTQSPTHLIKTRGQQVTLRCSSQSGHNTVSWYQQALGQGPQFIFQYYREEENGRGNFPPRFSGLQFPNYSSELNVNALELDDSALYLCASSLAITSENTGELFFGEGSRLTVL.

J is TRBJ2-1 and V is TRBV3-1 (or the pseudogene TRBV3-2); 16 bases line up with TRBD2. Germline CDR1 and CDR2: LGHDT and YNNKEL (reference sequence). CDR3 size: 18 residues. The ends lost 4 bases at V and 1 base at J; junction bases unmatched: 4. As DNA, the CDR3 is TGTGCCAGCAGCCTGGGACTAGCGGGGGGGGATTCCTACAATGAGCAGTTCTTC. Its protein product is CASSLGLAGGDSYNEQFF.

This chain links TRBV7-3 with TRBJ1-1; D unresolved. V lost 7 bases and J lost 4, with 10 bases in between. The CDR3 runs 12 residues. Germline V CDR1 and CDR2: SGHTA, FQGTGA. The CDR3 DNA reads as TGTGCCAGCAAATCCCCGGGCACTGAAGCTTTCTTT. Translation: CASKSPGTEAFF.

V and J are TRBV9 and TRBJ2-3, with D tentatively TRBD1 (8 bases). Germline loops: CDR1 SGDLS, CDR2 YYNGEE. The CDR3 is 15 amino acids. V shed 3 bases and J shed 1 base, with 12 bases lying between them. The CDR3 region is CASSGTGRGTDTQYF. DNA for the CDR3: TGTGCCAGCAGCGGGACAGGGAGGGGCACAGATACGCAGTATTTT.

The rearrangement joins TRBV5-4 to TRBJ1-5; D possibly corresponds to TRBD1 (6 bases). Trimming removed 3 bases at V and 0 bases at J, with 10 bases between. In germline, CDR1 is SGHNT, CDR2 YYREEE (reference sequence). This CDR3 is built from 15 residues. The CDR3 DNA reads TGTGCCAGCAGCTGGGGGGGCTATAGCAATCAGCCCCAGCATTTT. It codes for CASSWGGYSNQPQHF.

This sequence joins TRBV5-1 and TRBJ2-3, with 12 bases fitting TRBD2. Germline assignment: CDR1 SGHRS and CDR2 YFSETQ. After removal of 2 bases from V and 5 bases from J, the junction contained 9 bases not matched to a gene. The CDR3 is 17 amino acids. The CDR3 nucleotides are TGCGCCAGCAGCTTCTTAGCTAGCGGGGGGGCTTTAGATACGCAGTATTTT. Its translation: CASSFLASGGALDTQYF. Full variable domain (missing parts from reference TRBV5-1 and TRBJ2-3): KAGVTQTPRYLIKTRGQQVTLSCSPISGHRSVSWYQQTPGQGLQFLFEYFSETQRNKGNFPGRFSGRQFSNSRSEMNVSTLELGDSALYLCASSFLASGGALDTQYFGPGTRLTVL.

V is TRBV4-3 and J is TRBJ2-3, with a tentative D call TRBD2 (6 bases). The CDR3 contains 16 residues. V was clipped by 0 bases and J by 1 base, with 11 bases between them. In germline, CDR1 is LGHNA, CDR2 YSLEER. The CDR3 region is CASSQEGRGGTDTQYF. The CDR3 region has the DNA TGCGCCAGCAGCCAAGAAGGGCGGGGTGGCACAGATACGCAGTATTTT.

Details on this clone: Different DNA sequences within this sample yield the same CDR3. The chain carries TRBV5-1 and TRBJ1-2; 8 bases are shared with TRBD1. J was trimmed by 5 bases and V by 2 bases; bases with no gene match: 5. Germline V gives CDR1 SGHRS, CDR2 YFSETQ. The CDR3 is 14 residues long. CDR3 sequence (DNA): TGCGCCAGCAGCTTATCAGGGGGCGGGTATGGCTACACCTTC. This encodes CASSLSGGGYGYTF.

This chain uses TRBV5-4 with TRBJ2-6; D might be TRBD2 (6 bases). CDR3 length: 15 amino acids. Germline V gives CDR1 SGHNT, CDR2 YYREEE (reference sequence). With 0 bases removed from V and 3 bases from J, the gap between germline ends came to 7 bases. CDR3 sequence: CASSLATSGANVLTF. Here the CDR3 DNA reads TGTGCCAGCAGCTTGGCGACTAGTGGGGCCAACGTCCTGACTTTC.

The chain carries TRBV7-6 and TRBJ1-1; 8 bases fit TRBD1. V lost 0 bases and J lost 5; bases outside the gene matches: 5. The V gene's germline CDR1 is SGHVS and CDR2 FNYEAQ. This CDR3 is 15 amino acids long. The CDR3 reads CASSLADREGTEAFF. The DNA for the CDR3 is TGTGCCAGCAGCTTAGCGGACAGGGAAGGTACTGAAGCTTTCTTT.

The chain combines TRBV3-1 (or the pseudogene TRBV3-2) with TRBJ2-2; D gene unclear. CDR3 length: 13 amino acids. The V and J ends lost 6 bases and 2 bases respectively, with 7 bases between them. CDR1 and CDR2 from the germline V gene are LGHDT and YNNKEL (reference sequence). The CDR3 region has the DNA TGTGCCAGCAGGGGCTACAACACCGGGGAGCTGTTTTTT. This gives the protein CASRGYNTGELFF.

This clone was seen a handful of times. The rearrangement joins TRBV19 to TRBJ1-4; possibly TRBD1 for D (5 bases). V lost 3 bases, J lost 8 bases, and 16 bases lay in between. Per the germline V gene, CDR1 is LNHDA and CDR2 is SQIVND (reference sequence). CDR3 length: 15 amino acids. The CDR3 loop is CASSIGGHKGEKLFF. CDR3 sequence (DNA): TGTGCCAGTAGTATCGGCGGCCACAAGGGGGAAAAACTGTTTTTT. The full variable domain, rest sourced from reference TRBV19 and TRBJ1-4, is DGGITQSPKYLFRKEGQNVTLSCEQNLNHDAMYWYRQDPGQGLRLIYYSQIVNDFQKGDIAEGYSVSREKKESFPLTVTSAQKNPTAFYLCASSIGGHKGEKLFFGSGTQLSVL.

The V and J genes are TRBV13 and TRBJ2-5; TRBD1 matches at 7 bases. The CDR3 loop spans 14 amino acids. CDR1 is PRHDT, CDR2 FYEKMQ, per germline (reference sequence). J was trimmed by 7 bases and V by 3 bases; bases with no gene match: 8. For the CDR3, the DNA is TGTGCCAGCAGCTTGAAGGGGGCTGATGGGACCCAGTACTTC. Protein product: CASSLKGADGTQYF.